Following are 25 T cell receptor beta chains from one sample sequenced in a study of control samples from healthy donors and cancer patients. The repertoire was sequenced with immunoSEQ multiplex PCR; TCRdb's copy has only in-frame clones and lacks some. The sample shows 95,000 to 150,000 clones, about 90% of them seen only once. The source material was blood. The receptor set was obtained from a man in his late teens or twenties in good health.

The gene calls are TRBV9 and TRBJ2-3; no clear D gene. The CDR3 has 14 amino acids. The germline V gene encodes CDR1 SGDLS and CDR2 YYNGEE. V dropped 0 bases and J dropped 6 bases, with 11 bases sitting between them. The chain's CDR3 is CASSVGQLGDTQYF. The CDR3 DNA sequence: TGTGCCAGCAGCGTAGGCCAGCTTGGGGATACGCAGTATTTT. The whole variable domain, remainder taken from reference TRBV9 and TRBJ2-3, is DSGVTQTPKHLITATGQRVTLRCSPRSGDLSVYWYQQSLDQGLQFLIQYYNGEERAKGNILERFSAQQFPDLHSELNLSSLELGDSALYFCASSVGQLGDTQYFGPGTRLTVL.

In the case of this clone: The same CDR3 also results from other DNA sequences found in this sample. The chain joins TRBV9 to TRBJ2-7; D might be TRBD1 or TRBD2, each matching 5 bases. Deletions cut 4 bases from V and 7 bases from J, with 12 bases between. The length of the CDR3 is 12 residues. Germline V gives CDR1 SGDLS, CDR2 YYNGEE. The CDR3 DNA reads TGTGCCAGCAGCCCTGGGGGTATGGAGCAGTACTTC. It codes for CASSPGGMEQYF.

The V and J genes are TRBV5-1 and TRBJ1-1, with TRBD1 matching over 7 bases. V lost 4 bases and J lost 4; bases outside the gene matches: 10. The V gene's germline CDR1 is SGHRS and CDR2 YFSETQ. The CDR3 totals 15 residues. This CDR3 reads CASSRSGSGGTEAFF. The CDR3 DNA follows: TGCGCCAGCAGCCGTTCTGGATCAGGGGGCACTGAAGCTTTCTTT.

The chain links TRBV19 to TRBJ2-7; TRBD1 is a possible D gene (5 bases). Germline CDR1 LNHDA, CDR2 SQIVND (reference sequence). This CDR3 region has 14 residues. Trimming pared 8 bases from V and 12 bases from J, leaving 26 bases between. CDR3 protein: CASAIQETNPLRYF. In nucleotides, the CDR3 is TGTGCCAGTGCCATACAGGAGACCAATCCGCTAAGGTACTTC.

This clone was observed a single time. The CDR3 loop is CASSRTSWDTEAFF. The DNA of the CDR3 is TGTGCCAGCTCCCGCACCTCCTGGGACACTGAAGCTTTCTTT. The gene calls are TRBV18 and TRBJ1-1; unclear D gene. Looked up from germline, CDR1 is KGHSH and CDR2 is LQKENI. Trimming removed 6 bases from V and 3 bases from J, with 14 bases in between. This CDR3 has 14 residues.

The V gene is TRBV29-1, the J gene TRBJ2-7, with a tentative D call TRBD2 (6 bases). Germline CDR1 reads SQVTM; CDR2 reads ANQGSEA. V was shortened by 6 bases and J by 2 bases, with 14 bases between the two germline ends. This CDR3 contains 13 residues. CDR3 amino acids: CSVGTGTPYEQYF. CDR3 nucleotides: TGCAGCGTCGGGACCGGGACTCCCTACGAGCAGTACTTC.

This chain joins TRBV19 and TRBJ2-5; 7 bases match TRBD1. With 3 bases clipped from V and 2 bases from J, the junction kept 9 bases outside the gene matches. CDR1 and CDR2 from the germline V gene are LNHDA and SQIVND (reference sequence). The CDR3 consists of 16 residues. CDR3 sequence reads: CASSMRGRVPQETQYF. Here the CDR3 DNA reads TGTGCCAGTAGTATGAGGGGGCGAGTTCCACAAGAGACCCAGTACTTC.

The CDR3 protein is CASINSGGSSYEQYF. The CDR3 nucleotides are TGTGCCAGCATTAATAGCGGGGGCAGCTCCTACGAGCAGTACTTC. This chain joins TRBV28 and TRBJ2-7, with 9 bases lining up with TRBD2. The V segment lost 7 bases and the J segment 0 bases; nucleotides outside the gene matches: 7. CDR1 is MDHEN and CDR2 is SYDVKM in the germline V gene. The CDR3 runs 15 residues.

The chain recombines TRBV7-6 with TRBJ2-5; a weak D match, TRBD2 (6 bases). The V gene's germline CDR1 is SGHVS and CDR2 FNYEAQ. The CDR3 covers 16 residues. Between the trimmed V and J ends, which lost 1 base and 7 bases, there was a span of 19 bases. As DNA, the CDR3 is TGTGCCAGCAGCTTAGGCGGCGGGGCCCTTCGGGGGACCCAGTACTTC. Translating it yields CASSLGGGALRGTQYF.

The chain carries TRBV30 and TRBJ2-2; no clear D. Germline V CDR1 and CDR2: GTSNPN, SVGIG (reference sequence). Between the trimmed V and J ends, which lost 7 bases and 3 bases, there was a span of 15 bases. The CDR3 contains 14 residues. The CDR3 sequence is CASSRTRHTGELFF. The CDR3 region has the DNA TGTGCCTCGTCTCGGACGCGACACACCGGGGAGCTGTTTTTT.

The genes are TRBV27 and TRBJ1-1; D not certain. V lost 2 bases, J lost 1 base, and 11 bases lay in between. The CDR3 length is 15 residues. The germline gives CDR1 MNHEY, CDR2 SMNVEV (reference sequence). Written as DNA, the CDR3 is TGTGCCAGCAGTTTAAGTCGGGAAGGGAACACTGAAGCTTTCTTT. Translation gives CASSLSREGNTEAFF.

This clone was detected only once. The V gene is TRBV10-1, the J gene TRBJ2-2, with 10 bases aligning to TRBD2. The trim removed 4 bases at V and 8 bases at J, leaving 1 base unmatched. The germline V gene encodes CDR1 WNHNN and CDR2 SYGVQD (reference sequence). The CDR3 is 13 residues long. The CDR3 DNA reads as TGCGCCAGCAGTGCGGGACTAGCGGGGGAGCTGTTTTTT. Protein product: CASSAGLAGELFF.

The genes are TRBV5-4 and TRBJ2-2; tentative D call: TRBD1 (5 bases). The ends were cut back, 3 bases at V and 1 base at J, with 13 bases in the middle. Germline V gives CDR1 SGHNT, CDR2 YYREEE (reference sequence). The CDR3 is 16 amino acids. The CDR3, as DNA: TGTGCCAGCAGCTCCCACCTTCAGGGGAACACCGGGGAGCTGTTTTTT. Its translation is CASSSHLQGNTGELFF.

The chain uses TRBV28 and TRBJ2-2; 7 bases map to TRBD2. Germline V gives CDR1 MDHEN, CDR2 SYDVKM. There are 17 residues in the CDR3. Germline trimming cut 4 bases from V and 6 bases from J; bases unmatched to any gene: 14. CDR3 amino acids: CASSSPSPGLPPGELFF. CDR3 in DNA: TGTGCCAGCAGTTCACCCAGTCCGGGACTACCCCCCGGGGAGCTGTTTTTT. Full variable domain (missing parts from reference TRBV28 and TRBJ2-2): DVKVTQSSRYLVKRTGEKVFLECVQDMDHENMFWYRQDPGLGLRLIYFSYDVKMKEKGDIPEGYSVSREKKERFSLILESASTNQTSMYLCASSSPSPGLPPGELFFGEGSRLTVL.

The chain has TRBV19 and TRBJ2-1; the match to TRBD2 covers 9 bases. The CDR3 has 17 residues. V lost 6 bases, J lost 7 bases, and 16 bases stayed unmatched. Germline V gives CDR1 LNHDA, CDR2 SQIVND (reference sequence). CDR3 protein: CASSRDSASGIMNEQFF. The CDR3 nucleotides read TGTGCCAGTAGCAGGGATTCGGCTAGCGGGATTATGAATGAGCAGTTCTTC.

This rearrangement joins TRBV6-5 to TRBJ1-2; TRBD1 matches 10 bases. There are 14 residues in the CDR3. V lost 7 bases to trimming and J lost 8 bases; unmatched junction nucleotides: 10. The germline V gene has CDR1 MNHEY and CDR2 SVGAGI. CDR3 sequence: CASIIKGQGHGYTF. CDR3 DNA sequence: TGTGCCAGCATCATAAAGGGACAGGGGCACGGCTACACCTTC.

The gene calls are TRBV27 and TRBJ2-7; 7 bases are shared with TRBD2. The CDR3 is 14 residues long. CDR1 and CDR2 from the germline V gene are MNHEY and SMNVEV (reference sequence). V dropped 9 bases and J dropped 3; count of bases not matched to a gene: 11. This CDR3 is CARGRLADYYEQYF. CDR3 DNA sequence: TGTGCCAGGGGGAGGCTAGCGGACTACTACGAGCAGTACTTC.

In its sample, this clone was seen once. The CDR3 nucleotides read TGTGCCAGCAGCTTTGGGGACAAGTCAAACACTGAAGCTTTCTTT. It translates to CASSFGDKSNTEAFF. The chain joins TRBV11-1 to TRBJ1-1; a possible D gene is TRBD1 (6 bases). CDR3 length: 15 residues. Germline-derived CDR1 and CDR2 are SGHAT and FQDESV (reference sequence). Trimming cost V 3 bases and J 2 bases, with 13 bases left between them.

The rearrangement links TRBV18 to TRBJ2-3; 8 bases agree with TRBD1. Germline values: CDR1 KGHSH, CDR2 LQKENI. The CDR3 is made up of 14 amino acids. After removal of 8 bases from V and 2 bases from J, the junction contained 6 bases not matched to a gene. CDR3 DNA sequence: TGTGCCAGCGCTAAGGACAGGGACACAGATACGCAGTATTTT. Residues: CASAKDRDTDTQYF.

A note on this clone: This may be a read error: a much more frequent sequence differs by one nucleotide. This sample also contains other DNA sequences that code for the same CDR3. This chain connects TRBV7-6 to TRBJ2-7; D may be TRBD1 or TRBD2 (9 bases each). Trimming shortened V by 9 bases and J by 5 bases, and 23 bases separated the two germline ends. Germline lookup yields CDR1 SGHVS and CDR2 FNYEAQ. The CDR3 loop spans 15 amino acids. The CDR3, as DNA: TGTGCCAGTAGCGGGGGACAGGGCCGGGAAAACGAGCAGTACTTC. Protein sequence: CASSGGQGRENEQYF.

The V call is TRBV28, the J call TRBJ1-1, with D uncertain. The CDR3 contains 10 residues. Germline CDR1 reads MDHEN; CDR2 reads SYDVKM. The germline V and J ends were trimmed by 5 bases and 13 bases, with 11 bases remaining between them. The CDR3 DNA reads TGTGCCAGCAGTGCGAGGGAGCTTTTCTTT. This encodes CASSARELFF.

The table lists this clone with a few counts. The CDR3 region has the DNA TGCAGCGCCTACGACAGGGTGAACTATGGCTACACCTTC. Amino acid sequence: CSAYDRVNYGYTF. The V call is TRBV29-1, the J call TRBJ1-2; 7 bases agree with TRBD1. The germline gives CDR1 SQVTM, CDR2 ANQGSEA. This CDR3 is built from 13 residues. V lost 7 bases to trimming and J lost 2 bases; unmatched junction nucleotides: 7.

The chain employs TRBV6-5 and TRBJ2-1, with 7 bases that match TRBD1. CDR3 length: 13 residues. Germline CDR1 is MNHEY and CDR2 is SVGAGI. V lost 5 bases, J lost 10 bases, and 8 bases stayed unmatched. Written as DNA, the CDR3 is TGTGCCAGCAGTACCCCCGGGACAGCCGAGCAGTTCTTC. It yields the protein CASSTPGTAEQFF.

The chain couples TRBV10-1 to TRBJ2-1; TRBD2 agrees at 9 bases. CDR3 length equals 14 residues. The ends lost 2 bases at V and 6 bases at J; junction bases unmatched: 2. In germline, CDR1 is WNHNN, CDR2 SYGVQD (reference sequence). CDR3 sequence (DNA): TGCGCCAGCAGTGAGCTAGCGGGAATCAATGAGCAGTTCTTC. Translated: CASSELAGINEQFF.

The V and J genes are TRBV12-3 or TRBV12-4 and TRBJ2-7, with D uncertain. V lost 8 bases, J lost 1 base, and 9 bases lay in between. The CDR3 runs to 12 residues. Written as DNA, the CDR3 is TGTGCCAGCGGTTATCTGTCCTACGAGCAGTACTTC. Encoded protein: CASGYLSYEQYF.